This is a list of T cell receptor beta chains from one sample in a study of blood T cells in healthy people across ages. One entry per CDR3 protein, called by TCRdb with MiXCR from the 5' RACE reads. Among 600,000 or so distinct CDR3 sequences listed, about 30% were seen once. The sequenced material came from blood. The receptors derive from a woman aged 80 or over in good health. The CDR3 runs from the conserved cysteine through the conserved F or W. The order of the fields is V gene, clone size, J gene, D gene, CDR3 protein, CDR3 DNA. A D gene is named only where the DNA matches it firmly. Where a row states a size, it is once, few, many or the class of an expanded clone; other rows omit it.

>TRBV18|few|TRBJ1-1|TRBD1
CASSPGTGRTEAFF
TGTGCCAGCTCGCCCGGGACAGGGAGGACTGAAGCTTTCTTT
>TRBV5-1|many|TRBJ2-1|TRBD2
CATSSAGGWSSYNEQFF
TGCGCCACGTCCTCAGCGGGGGGTTGGAGCTCCTACAATGAGCAGTTCTTC
>TRBV7-8|few|TRBJ1-5|.
CASSLGPFNQPQHF
TGTGCCAGCAGCTTAGGGCCCTTCAATCAGCCCCAGCATTTT
>TRBV7-3|many|TRBJ2-1|TRBD2
CASSLGGTPYNEQFF
TGTGCCAGCAGCCTGGGAGGGACTCCCTACAATGAGCAGTTCTTC
>TRBV24-1|.|TRBJ2-7|.
CATSDRTQGRFQQYF
TGTGCCACCAGTGATAGGACGCAAGGTCGATTTCAGCAGTACTTC
>TRBV28|.|TRBJ1-2|.
CASSPHGVANYGYTF
TGTGCCAGCAGTCCCCACGGGGTAGCTAACTATGGCTACACCTTC
>TRBV6-5|many|TRBJ1-6|.
CASSYARGGNSPLHF
TGTGCCAGCAGTTATGCTAGAGGGGGAAATTCACCCCTCCACTTT
>TRBV6-1|few|TRBJ1-1|.
CAGRSGSGTEAFF
TGTGCCGGACGTTCGGGGTCGGGCACTGAAGCTTTCTTT
>TRBV20-1|many|TRBJ2-1|TRBD2
CSASAGGRSNEQFF
TGCAGTGCCTCCGCGGGGGGCCGGAGCAATGAGCAGTTCTTC
>TRBV7-2|.|TRBJ1-1|.
CASSPIWVGAEAFF
TGTGCCAGCAGTCCTATCTGGGTAGGGGCTGAAGCTTTCTTT
>TRBV6-6|.|TRBJ1-2|.
CASSPRTGDGYTF
TGTGCCAGCAGTCCCCGAACGGGGGATGGCTACACCTTC
>TRBV29-1|many|TRBJ2-7|TRBD1
CSVEARDRGRSYEQYF
TGCAGCGTTGAAGCTCGGGACAGGGGGCGATCCTACGAGCAGTACTTC
>TRBV5-1|many|TRBJ2-1|TRBD1
CASSFRTGVNEQFF
TGCGCCAGCAGCTTCAGGACAGGGGTCAATGAGCAGTTCTTC
>TRBV9|.|TRBJ2-1|.
CASSGPGSSYNEQFF
TGTGCCAGCAGCGGGCCGGGGAGCTCCTACAATGAGCAGTTCTTC
>TRBV20-1|many|TRBJ2-1|TRBD2
CSARNLLAGAYNEQFF
TGCAGTGCTAGAAATCTCCTAGCGGGGGCCTACAATGAGCAGTTCTTC
>TRBV20-1|many|TRBJ1-6|TRBD1
CSARADRVESPLHF
TGCAGTGCTAGAGCCGACAGGGTTGAGTCACCCCTCCACTTT
>TRBV5-5|.|TRBJ2-2|.
CASSTRGDINTGELFF
TGTGCCAGCAGCACCCGCGGGGACATTAACACCGGGGAGCTGTTTTTT
>TRBV20-1|.|TRBJ1-5|.
CSARQPVSNQPQHF
TGCAGTGCTAGACAGCCCGTTAGCAATCAGCCCCAGCATTTT
>TRBV6-2/TRBV6-3|many|TRBJ2-6|TRBD1
CASSYPTGTGVSGANVLTF
TGTGCCAGCAGTTACCCCACCGGGACAGGGGTGTCAGGGGCCAACGTCCTGACTTTC
>TRBV28|.|TRBJ1-1|.
CASSLLGWQKAFF
TGTGCCAGCAGTTTATTAGGGTGGCAGAAAGCTTTCTTT
>TRBV7-2|many|TRBJ2-5|.
CASSSDYRVLYQETQYF
TGTGCCAGCAGCTCAGACTACAGGGTCTTGTACCAAGAGACCCAGTACTTC
>TRBV6-5|.|TRBJ2-2|.
CASRYRTTGELFF
TGTGCCAGCAGGTACAGGACCACCGGGGAGCTGTTTTTT
>TRBV3-1|.|TRBJ2-5|TRBD2
CASSQEVAGVETQYF
TGTGCCAGCAGCCAAGAGGTAGCGGGGGTGGAGACCCAGTACTTC
>TRBV5-1|few|TRBJ2-7|TRBD2
CASSLGDAGGGYNEQYF
TGCGCCAGCAGCTTAGGTGACGCGGGGGGGGGATACAATGAGCAGTACTTC
>TRBV5-1|once|TRBJ1-2|.
CASSADGNYGYTF
TGCGCCAGCAGCGCGGACGGTAACTATGGCTACACCTTC
>TRBV19|few|TRBJ1-1|.
CASSPGQTMNTEAFF
TGTGCCAGTAGTCCCGGACAGACCATGAACACTGAAGCTTTCTTT
>TRBV2|many|TRBJ2-3|.
CASSTHQDTDTQYF
TGTGCCAGCAGTACTCATCAAGACACAGATACGCAGTATTTT
>TRBV6-4|many|TRBJ2-1|.
CASSDSTGRGFNEQFF
TGTGCCAGCAGTGACTCGACGGGGAGAGGGTTTAATGAGCAGTTCTTC
>TRBV9|many|TRBJ2-7|TRBD2
CASSVPTSGEDYEQYF
TGTGCCAGCAGCGTCCCAACTAGCGGGGAGGACTACGAGCAGTACTTC
>TRBV12-5|few|TRBJ2-2|.
CASGQPGTPTTGELFF
TGTGCTAGTGGCCAACCCGGGACTCCCACAACCGGGGAGCTGTTTTTT
>TRBV7-2|.|TRBJ2-3|.
CASSLARMEQYF
TGTGCCAGCAGCTTAGCCAGGATGGAGCAGTATTTT
>TRBV24-1|.|TRBJ2-5|.
CATSGEGALSETQYF
TGTGCCACCAGTGGGGAGGGGGCCTTGAGTGAGACCCAGTACTTC
>TRBV7-2|.|TRBJ2-7|.
CPSSLDGPLDEQYF
TGTCCCAGCAGCTTAGACGGGCCTCTGGATGAGCAGTACTTC
>TRBV27|.|TRBJ2-5|.
CASSLRGRGSETQYF
TGTGCCAGCAGTTTACGGGGCCGCGGGTCAGAGACCCAGTACTTC
>TRBV2|.|TRBJ2-7|TRBD1
CASSERLYGQGGNEQYF
TGTGCCAGCAGTGAAAGGCTCTACGGACAGGGAGGAAACGAGCAGTACTTC
>TRBV29-1|.|TRBJ2-3|TRBD1
CSVEGDRGQIVADTQYF
TGCAGCGTTGAAGGGGACAGGGGGCAAATAGTAGCAGATACGCAGTATTTT
>TRBV27|.|TRBJ1-6|TRBD1
CASSVTSGTGKGNSPLHF
TGTGCCAGCAGTGTAACTTCCGGGACAGGGAAGGGCAATTCACCCCTCCACTTT
>TRBV5-1|.|TRBJ1-2|TRBD1
CASSIGQGAYGYTF
TGCGCCAGCAGCATAGGACAGGGGGCCTATGGCTACACCTTC